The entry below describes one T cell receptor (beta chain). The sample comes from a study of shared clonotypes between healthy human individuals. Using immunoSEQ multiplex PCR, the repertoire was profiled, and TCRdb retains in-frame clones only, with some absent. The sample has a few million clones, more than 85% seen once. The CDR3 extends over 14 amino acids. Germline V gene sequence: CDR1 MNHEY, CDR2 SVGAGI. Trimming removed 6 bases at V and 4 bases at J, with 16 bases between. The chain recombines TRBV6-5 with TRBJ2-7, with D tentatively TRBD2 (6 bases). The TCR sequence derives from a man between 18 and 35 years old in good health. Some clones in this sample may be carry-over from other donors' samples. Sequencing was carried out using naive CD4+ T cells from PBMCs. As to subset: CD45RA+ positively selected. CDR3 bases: TGTGCCAGCAGCCCATTGGGGGGTGGGTACGAGCAGTACTTC. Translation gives CASSPLGGGYEQYF.